This TCR beta chain was recovered during a study of PD-1 blockade in classical Hodgkin lymphoma. The assay was immunoSEQ multiplex PCR, and TCRdb's table has in-frame clones only and misses some. The sample has around 36,000 clones, approximately 87% seen once. V was shortened by 3 bases and J by 8 bases, with 11 bases between the two germline ends. Looked up from germline, CDR1 is SEHNR and CDR2 is FQNEAQ (reference sequence). The CDR3 is 13 amino acids. Each of the patients experienced relapse following autologous stem cell transplantation, and their brentuximab vedotin exposure differed. Relapsed/refractory classical Hodgkin lymphoma patients had complete, partial or progressive responses.

Specimen: peripheral blood mononuclear cells (PBMCs), collected at baseline. The rearrangement joins TRBV7-9 to TRBJ2-1, with D unclear. This clonotype was sampled from a human donor with classical Hodgkin lymphoma. Here the CDR3 reads CASSLAGLDEQFF. The CDR3 bases are TGTGCCAGCAGCTTGGCAGGTTTGGATGAGCAGTTCTTC.